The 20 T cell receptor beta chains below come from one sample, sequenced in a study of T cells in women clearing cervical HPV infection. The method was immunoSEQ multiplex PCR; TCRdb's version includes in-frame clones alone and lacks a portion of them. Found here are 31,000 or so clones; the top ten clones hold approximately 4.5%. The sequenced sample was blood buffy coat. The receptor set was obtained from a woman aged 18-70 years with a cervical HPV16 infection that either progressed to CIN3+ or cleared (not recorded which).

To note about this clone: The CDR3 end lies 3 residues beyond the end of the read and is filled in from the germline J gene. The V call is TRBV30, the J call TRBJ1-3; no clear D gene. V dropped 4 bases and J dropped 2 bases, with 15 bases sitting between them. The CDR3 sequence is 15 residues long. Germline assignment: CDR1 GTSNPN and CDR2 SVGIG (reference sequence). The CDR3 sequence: CAWTDPGFPGNTIYF. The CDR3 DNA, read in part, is TGTGCCTGGACCGACCCGGGGTTCCCTGGAAACACC.

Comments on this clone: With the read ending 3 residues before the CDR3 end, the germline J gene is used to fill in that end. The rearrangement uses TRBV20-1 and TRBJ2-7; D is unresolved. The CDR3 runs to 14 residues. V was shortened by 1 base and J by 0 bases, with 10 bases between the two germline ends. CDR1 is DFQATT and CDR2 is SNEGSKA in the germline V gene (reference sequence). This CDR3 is CSARGGQNSYEQYF. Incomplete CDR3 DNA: TGCAGTGCTAGAGGTGGGCAGAACTCCTACGAG.

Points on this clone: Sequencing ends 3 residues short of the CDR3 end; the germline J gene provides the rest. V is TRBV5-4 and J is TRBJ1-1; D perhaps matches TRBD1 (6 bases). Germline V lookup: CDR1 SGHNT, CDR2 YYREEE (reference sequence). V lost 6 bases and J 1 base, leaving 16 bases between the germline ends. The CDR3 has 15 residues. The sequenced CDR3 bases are TGTGCCAGCATGCCCGGGGGGCTTAGGAACACTGAA. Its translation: CASMPGGLRNTE. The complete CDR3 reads CASMPGGLRNTEAFF.

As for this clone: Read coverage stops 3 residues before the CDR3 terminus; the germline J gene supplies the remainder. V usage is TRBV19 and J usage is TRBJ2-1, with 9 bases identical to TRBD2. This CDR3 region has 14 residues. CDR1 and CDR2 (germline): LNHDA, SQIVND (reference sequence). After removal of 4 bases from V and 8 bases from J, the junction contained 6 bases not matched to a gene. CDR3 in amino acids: CASSTPQREDEQFF. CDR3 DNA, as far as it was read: TGTGCCAGTAGTACCCCCCAGCGGGAGGATGAG.

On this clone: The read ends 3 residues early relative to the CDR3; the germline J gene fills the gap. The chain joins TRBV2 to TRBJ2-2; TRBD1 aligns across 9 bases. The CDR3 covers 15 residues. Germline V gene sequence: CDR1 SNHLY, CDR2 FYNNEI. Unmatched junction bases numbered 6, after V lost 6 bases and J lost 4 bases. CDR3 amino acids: CASRRTGATTGELFF. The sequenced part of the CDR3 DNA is TGTGCCAGCAGACGGACAGGGGCTACCACCGGGGAG.

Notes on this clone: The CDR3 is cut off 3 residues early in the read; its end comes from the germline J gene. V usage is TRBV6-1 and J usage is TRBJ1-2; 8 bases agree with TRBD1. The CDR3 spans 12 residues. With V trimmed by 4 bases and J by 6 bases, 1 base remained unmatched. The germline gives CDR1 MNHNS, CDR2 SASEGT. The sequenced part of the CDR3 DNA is TGTGCCAGCAGTGGGGGACAGGATGGC. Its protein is CASSGGQDG. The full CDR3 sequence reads CASSGGQDGYTF.

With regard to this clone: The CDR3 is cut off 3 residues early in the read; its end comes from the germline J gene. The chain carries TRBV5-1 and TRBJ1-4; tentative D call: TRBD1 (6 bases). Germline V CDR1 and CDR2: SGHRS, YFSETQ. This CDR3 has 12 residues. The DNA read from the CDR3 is TGCGCCAGCAGCTTGGACAGGGAGAAA. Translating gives CASSLDREK. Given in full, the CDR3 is CASSLDREKLFF.

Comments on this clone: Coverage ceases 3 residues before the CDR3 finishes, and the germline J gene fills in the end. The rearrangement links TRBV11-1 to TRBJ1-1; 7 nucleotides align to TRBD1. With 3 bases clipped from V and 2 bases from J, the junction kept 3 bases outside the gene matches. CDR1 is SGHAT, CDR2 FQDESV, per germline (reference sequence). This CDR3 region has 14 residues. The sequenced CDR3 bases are TGTGCCAGCAGCTTTCAGGGGGTTAACACTGAA. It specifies CASSFQGVNTE. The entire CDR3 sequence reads CASSFQGVNTEAFF.

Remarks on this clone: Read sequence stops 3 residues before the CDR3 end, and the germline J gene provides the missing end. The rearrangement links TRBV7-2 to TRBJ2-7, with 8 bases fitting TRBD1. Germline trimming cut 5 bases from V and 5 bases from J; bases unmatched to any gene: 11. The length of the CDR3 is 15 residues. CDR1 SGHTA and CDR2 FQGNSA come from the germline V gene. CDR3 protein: CASSASGTGGHEQYF. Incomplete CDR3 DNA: TGTGCCAGCAGCGCTTCCGGGACAGGAGGTCACGAG. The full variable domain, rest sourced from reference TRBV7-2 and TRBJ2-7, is GAGVSQSPSNKVTEKGKDVELRCDPISGHTALYWYRQSLGQGLEFLIYFQGNSAPDKSGLPSDRFSAERTGGSVSTLTIQRTQQEDSAVYLCASSASGTGGHEQYFGPGTRLTVT.

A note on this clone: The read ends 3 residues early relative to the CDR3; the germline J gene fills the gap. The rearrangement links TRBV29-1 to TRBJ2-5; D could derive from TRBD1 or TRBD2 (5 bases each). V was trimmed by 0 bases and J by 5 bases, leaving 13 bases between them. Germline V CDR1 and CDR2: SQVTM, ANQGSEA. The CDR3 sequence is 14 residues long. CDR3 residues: CSVEDEGRRETQYF. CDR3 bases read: TGCAGCGTTGAAGATGAGGGGCGGCGTGAGACC.

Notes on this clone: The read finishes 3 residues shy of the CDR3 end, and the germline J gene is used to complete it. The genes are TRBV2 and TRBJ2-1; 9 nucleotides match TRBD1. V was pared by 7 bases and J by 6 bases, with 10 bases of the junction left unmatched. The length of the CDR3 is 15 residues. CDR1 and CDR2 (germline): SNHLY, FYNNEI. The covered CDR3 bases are TGTGCCAGCAATCCCCCGGGACAGGGATTCAATGAG. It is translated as CASNPPGQGFNE. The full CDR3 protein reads CASNPPGQGFNEQFF.

CDR3 DNA, as far as it was read: TGTGCCAGCAGAGGGACAGTCTTGTACGAG. Its translation: CASRGTVLYE. The full CDR3 is CASRGTVLYEQYF. The chain carries TRBV6-2 or TRBV6-3 and TRBJ2-7, with TRBD1 identical over 7 bases. The read comes to an end 3 residues before the CDR3 does, leaving the germline J gene to fill in the end. This CDR3 has 13 residues. CDR1 is MNHEY and CDR2 is SVGEGT in the germline V gene. Trimming removed 6 bases from V and 4 bases from J; junction bases left unmatched: 6.

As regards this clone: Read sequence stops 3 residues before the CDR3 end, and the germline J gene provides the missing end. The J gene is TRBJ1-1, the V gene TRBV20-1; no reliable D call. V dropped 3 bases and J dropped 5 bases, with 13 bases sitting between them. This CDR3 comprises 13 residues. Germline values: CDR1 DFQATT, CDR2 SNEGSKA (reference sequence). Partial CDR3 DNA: TGCAGTGCTAGTTCGGGGATAAGGACTGAA. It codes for CSASSGIRTE. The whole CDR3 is CSASSGIRTEAFF.

The CDR3 bases that were read are TGTGCCAGCAGCGCCGGGACAGGGGCTTCACCC. Protein: CASSAGTGASP. In full, the CDR3 is CASSAGTGASPLHF. The chain has TRBV12-3 or TRBV12-4 and TRBJ1-6, with TRBD1 matching 10 bases. The missing CDR3 end, 3 residues past where the read stops, is filled in from the germline J gene. The ends lost 6 bases at V and 9 bases at J; junction bases unmatched: 5. The CDR3 extends over 14 amino acids.

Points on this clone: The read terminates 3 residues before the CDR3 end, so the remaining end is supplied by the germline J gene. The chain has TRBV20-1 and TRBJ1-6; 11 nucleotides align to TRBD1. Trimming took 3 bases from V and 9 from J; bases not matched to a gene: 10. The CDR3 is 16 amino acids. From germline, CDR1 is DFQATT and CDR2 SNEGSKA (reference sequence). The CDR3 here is CSASRFQGTGGSPLHF. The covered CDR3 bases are TGCAGTGCTAGTAGGTTTCAGGGGACAGGGGGTTCACCC.

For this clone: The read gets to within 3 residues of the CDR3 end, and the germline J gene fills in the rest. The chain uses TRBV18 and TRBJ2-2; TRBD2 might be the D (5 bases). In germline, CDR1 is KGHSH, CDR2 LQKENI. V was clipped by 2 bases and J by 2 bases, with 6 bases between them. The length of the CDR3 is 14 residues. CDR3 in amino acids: CASSPGLNTGELFF. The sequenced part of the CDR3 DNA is TGTGCCAGCTCACCAGGACTCAACACCGGGGAG.

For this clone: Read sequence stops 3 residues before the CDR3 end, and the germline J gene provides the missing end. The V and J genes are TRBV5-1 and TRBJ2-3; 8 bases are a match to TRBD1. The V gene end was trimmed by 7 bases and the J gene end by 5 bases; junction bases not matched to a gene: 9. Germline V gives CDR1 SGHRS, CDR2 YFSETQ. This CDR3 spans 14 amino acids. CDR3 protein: CASSWGRGQDTQYF. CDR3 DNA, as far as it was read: TGCGCCAGCTCCTGGGGCAGGGGGCAAGATACG. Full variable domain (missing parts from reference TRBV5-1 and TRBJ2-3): KAGVTQTPRYLIKTRGQQVTLSCSPISGHRSVSWYQQTPGQGLQFLFEYFSETQRNKGNFPGRFSGRQFSNSRSEMNVSTLELGDSALYLCASSWGRGQDTQYFGPGTRLTVL.

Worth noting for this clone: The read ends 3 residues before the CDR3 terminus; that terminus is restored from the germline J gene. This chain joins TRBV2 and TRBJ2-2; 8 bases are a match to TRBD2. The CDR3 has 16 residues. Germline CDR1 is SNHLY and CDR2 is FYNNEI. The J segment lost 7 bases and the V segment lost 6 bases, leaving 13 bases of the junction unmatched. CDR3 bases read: TGTGCCAGCAGAAGCCCCGGGACTAGAAACGGCGGGGAG. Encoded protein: CASRSPGTRNGGE. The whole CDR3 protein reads CASRSPGTRNGGELFF.

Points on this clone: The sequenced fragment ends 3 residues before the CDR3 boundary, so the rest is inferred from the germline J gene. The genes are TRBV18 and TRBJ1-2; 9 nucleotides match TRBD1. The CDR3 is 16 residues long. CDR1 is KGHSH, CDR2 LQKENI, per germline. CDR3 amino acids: CASSPLEQGAGNDYTF. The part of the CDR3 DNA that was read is TGTGCCAGCTCACCACTGGAACAGGGGGCTGGCAATGAC.

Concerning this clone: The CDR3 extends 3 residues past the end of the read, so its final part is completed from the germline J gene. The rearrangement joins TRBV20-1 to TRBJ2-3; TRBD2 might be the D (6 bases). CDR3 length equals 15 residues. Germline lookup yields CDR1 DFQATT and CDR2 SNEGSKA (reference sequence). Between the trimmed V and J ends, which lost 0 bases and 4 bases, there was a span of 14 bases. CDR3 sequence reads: CSAREGGIESDTQYF. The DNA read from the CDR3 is TGCAGTGCTAGAGAGGGCGGGATCGAATCAGATACG.